Listed below are T cell receptor beta chains from one sample, sequenced in a study of T-cell reconstitution after alpha-beta-depleted transplantation in children. MiXCR was run by TCRdb on the PCR reads, yielding one entry per CDR3 protein. The profile shows about 91,000 distinct CDR3 sequences, roughly 8.8% of them singletons. The source was PBMCs from the stem cell graft donor, collected from the stem cell graft. The receptors originated from a human donor who donated a stem cell graft to a child with congenital amegakaryocytic thrombocytopenia. Each CDR3 is given with its conserved first and last residue. D genes are given only for firm matches. A clone size is listed for some rows: how often the clone was seen (once, few, many), or a class if it is expanded.

j_gene | v_gene | d_gene | abundance | CDR3aa | CDR3nt
TRBJ1-1 | TRBV5-1 | TRBD1 | many | CASSATGQGVTEAFF | TGCGCCAGCAGCGCGACGGGGCAGGGGGTTACTGAAGCTTTCTTT
TRBJ2-2 | TRBV12-3/TRBV12-4 | . | many | CASTSWGGGVNTGELFF | TGTGCCAGCACCTCCTGGGGAGGGGGGGTGAACACCGGGGAGCTGTTTTTT
TRBJ2-1 | TRBV6-2/TRBV6-3 | TRBD2 | many | CASSKLAGGPIEQFF | TGTGCCAGCAGTAAACTAGCGGGAGGGCCGATTGAGCAGTTCTTC
TRBJ2-7 | TRBV5-1 | TRBD2 | many | CASSFGTSGREQYF | TGCGCCAGCAGCTTCGGGACTAGCGGGAGAGAGCAGTACTTC
TRBJ2-7 | TRBV3-1 | . | many | CASSQDLEWTQYEQYF | TGTGCCAGCAGCCAAGATCTTGAGTGGACTCAATACGAGCAGTACTTC
TRBJ1-6 | TRBV4-1 | TRBD1 | . | CASSQIRTGGFSPLHF | TGCGCCAGCAGCCAAATCAGGACAGGAGGATTTTCACCCCTCCACTTT
TRBJ1-1 | TRBV18 | . | few | CASSKGQGTTEAFF | TGTGCCAGCTCAAAAGGGCAGGGGACCACTGAAGCTTTCTTT
TRBJ2-1 | TRBV7-9 | TRBD1 | many | CASSLATGEWANEQFF | TGTGCCAGCAGCTTAGCGACAGGGGAATGGGCCAATGAGCAGTTCTTC
TRBJ2-2 | TRBV19 | TRBD1 | . | CASSRGQGAGTGELFF | TGTGCCAGTAGTAGAGGACAGGGGGCCGGAACCGGGGAGCTGTTTTTT
TRBJ2-3 | TRBV7-2 | TRBD2 | many | CASSLVGSGADTQYF | TGTGCCAGCAGCTTAGTGGGTAGCGGGGCAGATACGCAGTATTTT
TRBJ2-3 | TRBV4-1 | . | many | CASSSKTGPNTDTQYF | TGCGCCAGCAGTTCTAAGACAGGCCCTAACACAGATACGCAGTATTTT
TRBJ2-7 | TRBV6-1 | TRBD1 | . | CASSEAGTAYEQYF | TGTGCCAGCAGTGAAGCGGGGACAGCTTACGAGCAGTACTTC
TRBJ2-2 | TRBV4-2 | . | many | CASSLTPGAGELFF | TGTGCCAGCAGCCTCACTCCGGGGGCCGGGGAGCTGTTTTTT
TRBJ2-2 | TRBV12-3/TRBV12-4 | . | once | CASSLRVTGELFF | TGTGCCAGCAGTTTACGGGTGACCGGGGAGCTGTTTTTT
TRBJ1-5 | TRBV12-3/TRBV12-4 | . | many | CASSLGPLGRQPQHF | TGTGCCAGCAGTTTAGGGCCCTTGGGAAGACAGCCCCAGCATTTT
TRBJ2-1 | TRBV5-1 | . | many | CASSLGGMGNEQFF | TGCGCCAGCAGCTTGGGGGGGATGGGCAATGAGCAGTTCTTC
TRBJ1-3 | TRBV6-5 | . | many | CASSYSSGRSGNTIYF | TGTGCCAGCAGTTACTCTTCAGGCCGCTCTGGAAACACCATATATTTT
TRBJ1-3 | TRBV20-1 | . | many | CSARSDLSGNTIYF | TGCAGTGCTAGGTCCGATCTCTCTGGAAACACCATATATTTT
TRBJ2-7 | TRBV7-8 | . | many | CASTTLDGGSKDEQYF | TGTGCCAGCACCACCTTGGACGGGGGAAGCAAGGACGAGCAGTACTTC
TRBJ1-5 | TRBV7-2 | . | many | CASSPLAGANQPQHF | TGTGCCAGCAGCCCGCTGGCAGGGGCCAATCAGCCCCAGCATTTT
TRBJ2-5 | TRBV3-1 | . | few | CASSQVPSQETQYF | TGTGCCAGCAGCCAAGTCCCGAGTCAAGAGACCCAGTACTTC
TRBJ1-2 | TRBV28 | . | . | CASRLFDRGYTF | TGTGCCAGCAGGCTGTTCGATCGTGGCTACACCTTC
TRBJ2-3 | TRBV15 | . | many | CATSSYPTDTQYF | TGTGCCACCAGCAGCTACCCCACAGATACGCAGTATTTT
TRBJ2-2 | TRBV28 | . | few | CASSSGTGELFF | TGTGCCAGCAGTTCGGGCACCGGGGAGCTGTTTTTT
TRBJ2-1 | TRBV27 | TRBD2 | . | CASSLRGLAGDGYNEQFF | TGTGCCAGCAGTCTGCGGGGACTAGCGGGAGATGGTTACAATGAGCAGTTCTTC
TRBJ2-1 | TRBV2 | TRBD2 | . | CASSDSSGRPSYNEQFF | TGTGCCAGCAGTGATTCTAGCGGGAGGCCCTCCTACAATGAGCAGTTCTTC
TRBJ2-1 | TRBV9 | TRBD2 | many | CASSVAWREGPYNEQFF | TGTGCCAGCAGCGTAGCTTGGCGGGAGGGACCCTACAATGAGCAGTTCTTC
TRBJ1-6 | TRBV12-3/TRBV12-4 | . | many | CASSLTVPNSPLHF | TGTGCCAGCAGTCTAACGGTCCCTAATTCACCCCTCCACTTT
TRBJ2-3 | TRBV7-8 | . | many | CASSARVSTDTQYF | TGTGCCAGCAGCGCCAGAGTTAGCACAGATACGCAGTATTTT
TRBJ2-7 | TRBV9 | TRBD1 | many | CASSSAGTGSYEQYF | TGTGCCAGCAGCAGTGCCGGGACAGGGTCCTACGAGCAGTACTTC
TRBJ2-5 | TRBV14 | TRBD2 | many | CASSPLAGENQETQYF | TGTGCCAGCAGCCCCTTAGCGGGGGAAAACCAAGAGACCCAGTACTTC
TRBJ2-5 | TRBV4-2 | . | . | CASSQDGQGVGAQYF | TGTGCCAGCAGCCAAGATGGGCAGGGCGTCGGGGCCCAGTACTTC
TRBJ1-3 | TRBV7-3 | . | few | CASSFTLLTGRAPDDSGNTIYF | TGTGCCAGCAGCTTCACCCTCCTAACAGGGCGAGCCCCCGACGACTCTGGAAACACCATATATTTT
TRBJ2-1 | TRBV20-1 | TRBD2 | many | CSARGGLAGGYNEQFF | TGCAGTGCTAGAGGGGGACTAGCGGGAGGCTACAATGAGCAGTTCTTC
TRBJ1-1 | TRBV12-3/TRBV12-4 | TRBD1 | many | CASSPRDRATEAFF | TGTGCCAGTTCTCCCCGGGACAGAGCCACTGAAGCTTTCTTT
TRBJ2-3 | TRBV11-2 | . | many | CASSTRGAFGTDTQYF | TGTGCCAGCAGCACACGGGGGGCTTTCGGAACAGATACGCAGTATTTT
TRBJ2-7 | TRBV11-3 | . | many | CASSLGRDEQYF | TGTGCCAGCAGCTTAGGCAGAGACGAGCAGTACTTC
TRBJ1-4 | TRBV29-1 | . | many | CSVEGPSGGSDEKLFF | TGCAGCGTTGAAGGTCCGTCGGGAGGGTCTGATGAAAAACTGTTTTTT